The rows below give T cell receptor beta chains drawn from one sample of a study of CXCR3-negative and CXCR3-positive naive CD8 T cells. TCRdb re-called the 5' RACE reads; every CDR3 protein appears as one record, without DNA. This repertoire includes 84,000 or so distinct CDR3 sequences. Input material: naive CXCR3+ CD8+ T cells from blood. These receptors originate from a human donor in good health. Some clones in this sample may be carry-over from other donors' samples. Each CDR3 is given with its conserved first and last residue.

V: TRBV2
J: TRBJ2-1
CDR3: CASSGLAGGRSYNEQFF

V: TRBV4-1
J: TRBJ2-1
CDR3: CASSQTGAPSYNEQFF

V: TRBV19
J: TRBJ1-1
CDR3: CASSIAGLAEAFF

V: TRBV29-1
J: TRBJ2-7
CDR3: CSVEDRRRRCEQYF

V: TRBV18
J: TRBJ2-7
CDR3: CASSPSTGSPYEQYF

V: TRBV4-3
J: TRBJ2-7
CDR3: CASSQDPAGNYEQYF

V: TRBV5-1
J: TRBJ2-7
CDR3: CASSLRTGPYEQYF

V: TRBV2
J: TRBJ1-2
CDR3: CASEDPVDYGYTF

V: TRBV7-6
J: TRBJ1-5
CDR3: CASSSGPINQPQHF

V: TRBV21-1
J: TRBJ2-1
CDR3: CASSPRTSGGSNEQFF

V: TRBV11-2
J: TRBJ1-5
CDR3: CASSPTGTSNQPQHF

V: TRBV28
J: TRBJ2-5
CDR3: CASNQAGSVLIETQYF

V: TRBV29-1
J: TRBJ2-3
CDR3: CSVVGGFTDTQYF

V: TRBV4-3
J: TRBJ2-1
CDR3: CASSQDPGGPNEQFF

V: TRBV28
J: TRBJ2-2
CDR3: CASSPLKNTGELFF

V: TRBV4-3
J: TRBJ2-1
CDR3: CASSQGLSRAGGPRAEQFF

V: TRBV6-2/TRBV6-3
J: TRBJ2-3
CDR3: CASSGQGTDTQYF

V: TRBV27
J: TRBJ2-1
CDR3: CASSSALGGSSYNEQFF

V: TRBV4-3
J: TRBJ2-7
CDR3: CASSQEEFSYEQYF

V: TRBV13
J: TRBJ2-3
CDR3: CASGLAGLQYF